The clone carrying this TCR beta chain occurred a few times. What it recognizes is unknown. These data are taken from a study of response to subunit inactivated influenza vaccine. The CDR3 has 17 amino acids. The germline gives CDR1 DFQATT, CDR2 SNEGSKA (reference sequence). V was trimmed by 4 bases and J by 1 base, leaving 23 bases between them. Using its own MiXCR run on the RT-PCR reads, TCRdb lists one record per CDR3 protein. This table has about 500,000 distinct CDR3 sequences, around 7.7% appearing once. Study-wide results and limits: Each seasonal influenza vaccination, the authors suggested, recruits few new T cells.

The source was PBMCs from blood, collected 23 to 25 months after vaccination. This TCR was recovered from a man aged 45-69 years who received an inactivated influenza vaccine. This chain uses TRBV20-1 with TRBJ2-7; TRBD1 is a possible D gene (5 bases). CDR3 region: CSATTHPKRQISYEQYF. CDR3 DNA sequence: TGCAGTGCTACCACACACCCGAAAAGACAGATTTCCTACGAGCAGTACTTC.